The 21 T cell receptor beta chains presented below share a single source sample, sequenced in a study of early T cells in non-severe SARS-CoV-2 infection. TCRdb ran MiXCR on the 5' RACE reads and lists one entry per CDR3 protein. The sample has some 51,000 distinct CDR3 sequences; about 15% are singletons. The starting material was whole blood, obtained at baseline. Source of these receptors: an adult who was a healthcare worker with PCR-confirmed SARS-CoV-2 infection or an uninfected control (not recorded which).

J is TRBJ2-7 and V is TRBV18, with TRBD1 matching 7 bases. The CDR3 extends over 16 amino acids. In germline, CDR1 is KGHSH, CDR2 LQKENI. The junction had 11 bases not matched to a gene; V was cut back by 3 bases and J by 3 bases. CDR3 bases: TGTGCCAGCTCACCGAATAGGTTACAGGGGAGCTACGAGCAGTACTTC. Its protein is CASSPNRLQGSYEQYF.

The chain links TRBV11-2 to TRBJ1-4; D unresolved. Germline V gene data show CDR1 as SGHAT and CDR2 as FQNNGV. The CDR3 length is 14 residues. V shed 6 bases and J shed 2 bases, with 10 bases lying between them. CDR3 sequence (DNA): TGTGCCAGCAGTACCAGCCCGACTAATGAAAAACTGTTTTTT. Translation gives CASSTSPTNEKLFF.

This clonotype was observed a handful of times. CDR3 sequence: CASSLFPMGEQYF. The CDR3 DNA sequence: TGTGCCAGCAGTTTATTCCCCATGGGGGAGCAGTACTTC. The rearrangement links TRBV27 to TRBJ2-7; no clear D gene. The V end was cut by 1 base, the J end by 7 bases, with 11 bases between. This CDR3 spans 13 amino acids. Germline V lookup: CDR1 MNHEY, CDR2 SMNVEV (reference sequence).

The gene calls are TRBV18 and TRBJ2-7; D not resolved. The CDR3 totals 12 residues. V lost 2 bases and J lost 0, with 2 bases in between. Germline CDR1 KGHSH, CDR2 LQKENI. The CDR3 loop reads CASSPNSYEQYF. The CDR3 DNA reads TGTGCCAGCTCACCAAACTCCTACGAGCAGTACTTC.

This clonotype has ten or more counts. The J gene is TRBJ2-7, the V gene TRBV18; tentatively, D is TRBD2 (5 bases). This CDR3 is 15 amino acids long. V lost 2 bases, J lost 0 bases, and 11 bases lay in between. The germline V gene has CDR1 KGHSH and CDR2 LQKENI. This CDR3 reads CASSPSRRSSYEQYF. The CDR3 DNA reads as TGTGCCAGCTCACCATCGCGGAGGAGCTCCTACGAGCAGTACTTC.

V is TRBV7-8 and J is TRBJ2-5; D gene ambiguous. The ends were cut back, 3 bases at V and 5 bases at J, with 13 bases in the middle. This CDR3 is built from 14 residues. Germline CDR1 SGHVS, CDR2 FQNEAQ. CDR3 DNA sequence: TGTGCCAGCAGCTTCCAAATCATCCGCGAGACCCAGTACTTC. It is translated as CASSFQIIRETQYF.

The V call is TRBV5-1, the J call TRBJ2-7, with a tentative D call TRBD1 (6 bases). Trimming took off 4 bases at V and 1 base at J, with 18 bases between the two ends. CDR1 and CDR2 from the germline V gene are SGHRS and YFSETQ. This CDR3 spans 16 amino acids. Here the CDR3 DNA reads TGCGCCAGCAGCGGGGATGGGACATCGGATTCCTACGAGCAGTACTTC. Translated: CASSGDGTSDSYEQYF.

V usage is TRBV12-3 or TRBV12-4 and J usage is TRBJ1-3; 11 positions match TRBD1. The CDR3 length is 20 residues. V lost 6 bases to trimming and J lost 9 bases; unmatched junction nucleotides: 25. Here the CDR3 DNA reads TGTGCCAGCAGCCCCTATTCCGGGACAGGGGGTATCGGAAAAGGCGCCACCATATATTTT. It specifies CASSPYSGTGGIGKGATIYF.

CDR3 region: CASSYGSWGPDTQYF. CDR3 bases: TGTGCCAGCAGTTACGGCAGTTGGGGCCCAGATACGCAGTATTTT. V and J are TRBV6-5 and TRBJ2-3; a possible D gene is TRBD1 (5 bases). Looked up from germline, CDR1 is MNHEY and CDR2 is SVGAGI. Trimming took off 2 bases at V and 4 bases at J, with 13 bases between the two ends. There are 15 residues in the CDR3.

This clonotype was counted many times. V gene TRBV6-2 or TRBV6-3 combines with J gene TRBJ1-2; the match to TRBD1 covers 8 bases. V gave up 6 bases and J gave up 6 bases; unmatched junction bases: 9. Germline V gene sequence: CDR1 MNHEY, CDR2 SVGEGT. The length of the CDR3 is 14 residues. CDR3 residues: CASSYRGIEDGYTF. The CDR3 nucleotides are TGTGCCAGCAGCTACAGGGGGATTGAGGATGGCTACACCTTC.

This clonotype has more than one count but fewer than ten. This sequence joins TRBV7-6 and TRBJ2-7; no reliable D call. V was pared by 3 bases and J by 0 bases, with 12 bases between. This CDR3 is 15 amino acids long. Per the germline V gene, CDR1 is SGHVS and CDR2 is FNYEAQ. CDR3 loop: CASSFSSGDSYEQYF. CDR3 coding DNA: TGTGCCAGCAGCTTCTCATCTGGGGACTCCTACGAGCAGTACTTC.

This clonotype has a count of ten or more. The chain employs TRBV20-1 and TRBJ2-2, with D possibly matching TRBD2 (6 bases). The CDR3 length is 13 residues. The V gene lost 5 bases and the J gene lost 4 bases, with 11 bases spanning the gap. Germline V gene sequence: CDR1 DFQATT, CDR2 SNEGSKA (reference sequence). The CDR3 DNA reads TGCAGTGCTGTGCGGGGTATCACCGGGGAGCTGTTTTTT. It encodes CSAVRGITGELFF.

This clonotype is medium-sized (0.01 to 0.1%) by share. The chain couples TRBV7-9 to TRBJ2-3, with D maybe TRBD1 (6 bases). The CDR3 spans 16 residues. Germline loops: CDR1 SEHNR, CDR2 FQNEAQ (reference sequence). The V and J ends lost 3 bases and 1 base respectively, with 14 bases between them. The CDR3 sequence: CASSLPTGLGTDTQYF. Here the CDR3 DNA reads TGTGCCAGCAGCTTGCCCACAGGGTTGGGCACAGATACGCAGTATTTT. Combining the CDR3 with reference TRBV7-9 and TRBJ2-3 gives the whole variable domain DTGVSQNPRHKITKRGQNVTFRCDPISEHNRLYWYRQTLGQGPEFLTYFQNEAQLEKSRLLSDRFSAERPKGSFSTLEIQRTEQGDSAMYLCASSLPTGLGTDTQYFGPGTRLTVL.

This clonotype has ten or more counts. The V gene is TRBV20-1, the J gene TRBJ1-5; a weak D match, TRBD1 (5 bases). The CDR3 extends over 12 amino acids. V gave up 6 bases and J gave up 1 base, with 7 bases separating them. CDR1 and CDR2 from the germline V gene are DFQATT and SNEGSKA (reference sequence). The CDR3 protein is CSARDSNQPQHF. The DNA for the CDR3 is TGCAGTGCCCGGGACAGCAATCAGCCCCAGCATTTT.

This clonotype was seen more than once but under ten times. This chain links TRBV20-1 with TRBJ2-3; D possibly corresponds to TRBD2 (6 bases). The CDR3 is 17 amino acids. Trimming removed 4 bases at V and 0 bases at J, with 20 bases between. Germline-derived CDR1 and CDR2 are DFQATT and SNEGSKA (reference sequence). The CDR3 protein is CSATNQDSGTSTDTQYF. The CDR3 DNA reads as TGCAGTGCTACTAATCAAGATAGCGGCACTAGCACAGATACGCAGTATTTT.

This clonotype came up a few times. The CDR3: CSANSDRVYEQYF. CDR3 DNA sequence: TGCAGTGCTAACTCTGACAGGGTCTACGAGCAGTACTTC. The V call is TRBV20-1, the J call TRBJ2-7; 7 bases map to TRBD1. The length of the CDR3 is 13 residues. Germline values: CDR1 DFQATT, CDR2 SNEGSKA (reference sequence). The V gene end was trimmed by 4 bases and the J gene end by 3 bases; junction bases not matched to a gene: 6.

This clonotype was observed many times. The chain recombines TRBV6-5 with TRBJ1-3, with D unclear. The CDR3 runs to 15 residues. In germline, CDR1 is MNHEY, CDR2 SVGAGI. V was shortened by 0 bases and J by 1 base, with 7 bases between the two germline ends. This CDR3 is CASSYSEGSGNTIYF. In DNA, the CDR3 is TGTGCCAGCAGTTACTCAGAGGGATCTGGAAACACCATATATTTT.

The rearrangement uses TRBV20-1 and TRBJ1-1, with D possibly TRBD1 on 5 matching bases. V lost 4 bases, J lost 5 bases, and 14 bases lay in between. The germline CDR1 and CDR2 sequences are DFQATT and SNEGSKA (reference sequence). The CDR3 consists of 13 residues. The CDR3 here is CSATGTGGTEAFF. The DNA of the CDR3 is TGCAGTGCTACCGGGACGGGGGGGACTGAAGCTTTCTTT.

The sample holds many counts of this clonotype. V gene TRBV7-2 combines with J gene TRBJ2-5; D gene ambiguous. Germline values: CDR1 SGHTA, CDR2 FQGNSA. V gave up 2 bases and J gave up 4 bases, with 11 bases separating them. The CDR3 is 14 residues long. The CDR3 loop is CASSLNLGIETQYF. The DNA for the CDR3 is TGTGCCAGCAGCTTAAATCTGGGGATAGAGACCCAGTACTTC.

This clonotype occurred many times. This sequence joins TRBV7-9 and TRBJ2-1; D is possibly TRBD1 or TRBD2 (5 bases each). Germline V gives CDR1 SEHNR, CDR2 FQNEAQ (reference sequence). This CDR3 has 16 residues. The germline V and J ends were trimmed by 5 bases and 2 bases, with 16 bases remaining between them. The CDR3 coding sequence is TGTGCCAGCAGCCCGGGGACGGAGCGTGCCTACAATGAGCAGTTCTTC. This gives the protein CASSPGTERAYNEQFF.

This chain uses TRBV20-1 with TRBJ1-5; D is possibly TRBD1 (5 bases). The CDR3 has 14 amino acids. The V end lost 3 bases, the J end lost 3 bases, and 12 bases lay between the germline ends. Germline CDR1 is DFQATT and CDR2 is SNEGSKA (reference sequence). CDR3 sequence: CSASWGGSNQPQHF. The CDR3 nucleotides read TGCAGTGCTAGTTGGGGGGGGTCCAATCAGCCCCAGCATTTT.